This T cell receptor beta chain was recorded in a study of cytomegalovirus exposure and HLA in healthy donors. Whole-study findings and limits: Earlier analysis found most TCR beta V segments productive about 90% or about 30% of the time. Testing in vitro showed three CMV-associated chains specific for CMV antigens.

PCR amplification relied on 60 Vbeta primers (plus 13 Jbeta primers). Clones were read by immunoSEQ multiplex PCR, and TCRdb kept only the in-frame ones, dropping some. Here the sample spans roughly 140,000 clones, roughly a tenth being singletons. Concerning this clone itself: Its matching antigen is unknown.

The CDR3 has 13 amino acids. Trimming cost V 6 bases and J 2 bases, with 10 bases left between them. The germline V gene has CDR1 SNHLY and CDR2 FYNNEI. The receptor comes from a male donor in good health and CMV-seronegative. The gene calls are TRBV2 and TRBJ2-5, with a tentative D call TRBD2 (5 bases). The sequencing input was PBMCs. CDR3 residues: CASSGPGQETQYF. The CDR3 DNA reads as TGTGCCAGCAGCGGTCCGGGGCAAGAGACCCAGTACTTC.